Included here is one TCR beta chain sequence, with context. This sample was included in a study of blood T cell repertoires in COVID-19. Study-wide context: Samples taken during acute and convalescent COVID-19 were collected in the United States, Italy and Spain. T cells, B-cell-depleted T cells, or PBMCs supplied cDNA or gDNA.

Authors' methods: For nucleated cells, counts were estimated from reference gene primer amplification. TCRdb's table, derived via immunoSEQ multiplex PCR, lists solely in-frame clones and lacks some. The V and J calls and clone size are taken from that table; D and trimming were inferred from the DNA. Seen here are roughly 230,000 clones, about 88% observed once, and the top ten hold 4% to 5%. This CDR3 contains 16 residues. The germline V gene encodes CDR1 SQVTM and CDR2 ANQGSEA. V trimming: 1 base; J trimming: 8 bases; junction bases outside the gene matches: 9. The sequence came from a woman aged 35 to 49 who had recovered from COVID-19. V usage is TRBV29-1 and J usage is TRBJ2-1; 12 bases fit TRBD2. The specimen sequenced was peripheral blood. CDR3 DNA sequence: TGCAGCGTTGAAGCTACTAGCGGGGGGTCGCTGGATGAGCAGTTCTTC. Protein product: CSVEATSGGSLDEQFF.